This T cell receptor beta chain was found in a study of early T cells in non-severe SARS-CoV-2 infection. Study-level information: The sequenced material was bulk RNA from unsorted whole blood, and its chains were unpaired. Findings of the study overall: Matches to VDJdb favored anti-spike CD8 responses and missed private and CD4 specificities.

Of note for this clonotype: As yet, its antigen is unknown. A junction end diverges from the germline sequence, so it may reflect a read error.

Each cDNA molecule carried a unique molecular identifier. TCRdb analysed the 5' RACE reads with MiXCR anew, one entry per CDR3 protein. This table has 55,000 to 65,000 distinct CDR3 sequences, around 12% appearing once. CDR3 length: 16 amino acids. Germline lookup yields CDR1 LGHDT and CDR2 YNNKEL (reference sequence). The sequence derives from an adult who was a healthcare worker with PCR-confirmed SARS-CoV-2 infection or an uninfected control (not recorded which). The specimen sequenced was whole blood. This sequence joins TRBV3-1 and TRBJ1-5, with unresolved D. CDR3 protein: CASSQGSQNWNQPQHF. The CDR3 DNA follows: TGTGCTAGCAGCCAAGGTTCGCAGAATTGGAATCAGCCCCAGCATTTT.